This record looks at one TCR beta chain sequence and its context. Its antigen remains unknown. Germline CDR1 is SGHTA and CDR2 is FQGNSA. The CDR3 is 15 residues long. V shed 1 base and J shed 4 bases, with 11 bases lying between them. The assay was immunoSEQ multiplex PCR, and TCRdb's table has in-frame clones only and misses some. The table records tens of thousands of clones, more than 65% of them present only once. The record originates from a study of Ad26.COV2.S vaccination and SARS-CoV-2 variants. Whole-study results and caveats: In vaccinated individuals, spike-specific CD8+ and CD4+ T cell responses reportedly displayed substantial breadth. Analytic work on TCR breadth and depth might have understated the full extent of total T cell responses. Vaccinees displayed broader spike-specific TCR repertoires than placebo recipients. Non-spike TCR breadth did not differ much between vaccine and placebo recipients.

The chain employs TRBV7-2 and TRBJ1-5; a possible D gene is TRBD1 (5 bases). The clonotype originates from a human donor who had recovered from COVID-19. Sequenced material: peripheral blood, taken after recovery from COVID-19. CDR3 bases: TGTGCCAGCAGCTTAGGGCCAGGGCCAAATCAGCCCCAGCATTTT. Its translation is CASSLGPGPNQPQHF.